A single sample is the source of the 22 T cell receptor beta chains below, sequenced in a study of T cells after yellow fever vaccination. TCRdb used MiXCR to reprocess the 5' RACE reads, holding one entry per CDR3 protein. The sample lists 300,000 to 400,000 distinct CDR3 sequences, roughly a tenth occurring once. The sample in question was CD4+ T cells sorted from PBMCs, obtained 45 days after the yellow fever booster vaccination. Receptors were obtained from a man in his late teens or twenties who received the YFV17D yellow fever vaccine.

In its sample, this clonotype was seen a few times. V usage is TRBV4-2 and J usage is TRBJ1-4; unclear D gene. Germline CDR1 and CDR2: LGHNA and YNFKEQ. V lost 7 bases to trimming and J lost 6 bases, with 12 bases between them. This CDR3 region has 13 residues. The CDR3 sequence: CASKPWRDEKLFF. The DNA for the CDR3 is TGTGCCAGCAAACCCTGGAGGGATGAAAAACTGTTTTTT.

The chain joins TRBV4-3 to TRBJ2-5; D remains unclear. The CDR3 has 13 amino acids. Germline values: CDR1 LGHNA, CDR2 YSLEER. V lost 0 bases and J lost 4, with 6 bases in between. The CDR3 DNA sequence: TGCGCCAGCAGCCAAGATACCAGAGAGACCCAGTACTTC. Protein: CASSQDTRETQYF.

This clonotype was recorded a few times. The genes are TRBV20-1 and TRBJ1-5; 9 nucleotides align to TRBD1. The germline gives CDR1 DFQATT, CDR2 SNEGSKA (reference sequence). CDR3 length: 15 amino acids. V shed 3 bases and J 6 bases; nucleotides not matched to a gene: 9. This CDR3 is CSASRPGQGTQPQHF. The DNA for the CDR3 is TGCAGTGCTAGTCGCCCGGGACAGGGTACTCAGCCCCAGCATTTT.

This clonotype was observed at least ten times. J is TRBJ2-7 and V is TRBV2; 10 bases align to TRBD2. The germline CDR1 and CDR2 sequences are SNHLY and FYNNEI. V was pared by 7 bases and J by 4 bases, with 1 base of the junction left unmatched. This CDR3 comprises 12 residues. CDR3 sequence (DNA): TGTGCCAGCATGACTAGCGGGTACGAGCAGTACTTC. Translated, it gives CASMTSGYEQYF.

This clonotype appeared a few times. The rearrangement links TRBV5-1 to TRBJ2-2; D unclear. Germline V lookup: CDR1 SGHRS, CDR2 YFSETQ. The CDR3 is made up of 13 amino acids. V was clipped by 0 bases and J by 3 bases, with 3 bases between them. CDR3 DNA sequence: TGCGCCAGCAGCTTGGCCCACACCGGGGAGCTGTTTTTT. Its translation: CASSLAHTGELFF.

The chain has TRBV19 and TRBJ1-1; 7 positions match TRBD1. Germline V lookup: CDR1 LNHDA, CDR2 SQIVND (reference sequence). The junction had 15 bases not matched to a gene; V was cut back by 5 bases and J by 3 bases. The CDR3 totals 17 residues. CDR3 bases: TGTGCCAGTAGTCCCCTCCGCTTGACAGGGAGATACACTGAAGCTTTCTTT. This sequence encodes CASSPLRLTGRYTEAFF.

This clonotype was counted many times. The chain has TRBV6-1 and TRBJ2-7, with D possibly matching TRBD2 (5 bases). Looked up from germline, CDR1 is MNHNS and CDR2 is SASEGT. The CDR3 has 13 residues. With 0 bases removed from V and 7 bases from J, the gap between germline ends came to 10 bases. The CDR3 spells CASSEARPGEQYV. The CDR3 bases are TGTGCCAGCAGTGAAGCCCGACCGGGGGAGCAGTACGTC.

This clonotype was counted only a few times. The chain is built from TRBV6-2 or TRBV6-3 and TRBJ2-2; D is uncertain. Germline values: CDR1 MNHEY, CDR2 SVGEGT. The CDR3 spans 14 residues. The V end lost 1 base, the J end lost 1 base, and 4 bases lay between the germline ends. The CDR3 coding sequence is TGTGCCAGCAGTTACTGGGGGAACACCGGGGAGCTGTTTTTT. Its protein is CASSYWGNTGELFF.

The rearrangement uses TRBV7-8 and TRBJ2-7; 7 nucleotides line up with TRBD2. V gave up 4 bases and J gave up 2 bases; unmatched junction bases: 8. CDR3 size: 15 residues. The germline gives CDR1 SGHVS, CDR2 FQNEAQ. CDR3 bases: TGTGCCAGCAGCTCCCGGCAGCGGGGCCCCTACGAGCAGTACTTC. It specifies CASSSRQRGPYEQYF.

The chain links TRBV10-3 to TRBJ2-3; D may be TRBD2 (7 bases). The V gene's germline CDR1 is ENHRY and CDR2 SYGVKD. V gave up 2 bases and J gave up 2 bases, with 17 bases separating them. There are 17 residues in the CDR3. CDR3 sequence: CAISEHRGATFTDTQYF. CDR3 sequence (DNA): TGTGCCATCAGTGAGCACCGGGGGGCAACTTTCACAGATACGCAGTATTTT.

This clonotype was seen only a few times. V usage is TRBV7-3 and J usage is TRBJ2-2; D is possibly TRBD2 (5 bases). Germline CDR1 SGHTA, CDR2 FQGTGA. The CDR3 extends over 17 amino acids. The germline V and J ends were trimmed by 10 bases and 0 bases, with 21 bases remaining between them. The CDR3 bases are TGTGCCACCTATACCCGTAAACTAGTCCCGAACACCGGGGAGCTGTTTTTT. The encoded protein is CATYTRKLVPNTGELFF.

V is TRBV6-6 and J is TRBJ1-2, with a tentative D call TRBD1 (5 bases). The V and J ends lost 0 bases and 8 bases respectively, with 10 bases between them. Germline CDR1 MNHNY, CDR2 SVGAGI (reference sequence). The CDR3 sequence is 13 residues long. CDR3 loop: CASSYSGDGGYTF. The CDR3 DNA reads TGTGCCAGCAGTTACTCGGGGGATGGAGGCTACACCTTC.

This sequence joins TRBV5-5 and TRBJ2-3; D gene uncertain. Trimming removed 6 bases from V and 2 bases from J, with 16 bases in between. In germline, CDR1 is SGHKS, CDR2 YYEKEE (reference sequence). The CDR3 is 15 amino acids. CDR3 coding DNA: TGTGCCAGCACCTCATCACCCAGTTACACAGATACGCAGTATTTT. Residues: CASTSSPSYTDTQYF.

This rearrangement joins TRBV20-1 to TRBJ1-5; D is ambiguous. V was cut by 6 bases and J by 4 bases, with 10 bases left in between. Germline loops: CDR1 DFQATT, CDR2 SNEGSKA (reference sequence). CDR3 size: 12 residues. CDR3 sequence reads: CSALGENQPQHF. The CDR3 DNA follows: TGCAGTGCCCTTGGGGAGAATCAGCCCCAGCATTTT.

V gene TRBV4-1 combines with J gene TRBJ2-2; weak D call: TRBD1 (6 bases). Between the trimmed V and J ends, which lost 4 bases and 6 bases, there was a span of 21 bases. CDR3 size: 17 residues. Germline V gene sequence: CDR1 MGHRA, CDR2 YSYEKL. The CDR3 region has the DNA TGCGCCAGCAGCCTAATGGACGGGGCAGGGGTTCCCGGGGAGCTGTTTTTT. As protein: CASSLMDGAGVPGELFF.

The rearrangement uses TRBV3-2 and TRBJ2-5; the table's D gene call, TRBD1, was not cross checked with the DNA. TRBV3-2 is flagged as a pseudogene. This CDR3 is 14 amino acids long. Here the CDR3 reads CASSQFLGEETQYF. The CDR3 nucleotides read TGTGCCAGCAGCCAATTCTTAGGGGAAGAGACCCAGTACTTC.

This chain links TRBV6-2 or TRBV6-3 with TRBJ1-1, with D perhaps matching TRBD1 (6 bases). V was clipped by 8 bases and J by 0 bases, with 25 bases between them. This CDR3 has 18 amino acids. Germline CDR1 is MNHEY and CDR2 is SVGEGT. CDR3 region: CASQPHPTRTVMNTEAFF. CDR3 bases: TGTGCCAGCCAGCCTCACCCTACCAGGACAGTTATGAACACTGAAGCTTTCTTT.

In this sample, this clonotype turned up a few times. The chain couples TRBV7-9 to TRBJ2-5; 10 bases agree with TRBD1. The germline V gene encodes CDR1 SEHNR and CDR2 FQNEAQ (reference sequence). This CDR3 has 16 amino acids. V lost 5 bases and J lost 2; bases outside the gene matches: 8. Here the CDR3 reads CASSPRMDRGQETQYF. The DNA for the CDR3 is TGTGCCAGCAGCCCTCGTATGGACAGGGGGCAAGAGACCCAGTACTTC.

The chain carries TRBV12-3 or TRBV12-4 and TRBJ2-7, with 7 bases matching TRBD1. Germline trimming cut 7 bases from V and 5 bases from J; bases unmatched to any gene: 14. There are 15 residues in the CDR3. The CDR3 reads CASTQGRGYPNEQYF. The DNA of the CDR3 is TGTGCCAGCACCCAGGGCAGGGGGTATCCCAACGAGCAGTACTTC.

The gene calls are TRBV12-3 or TRBV12-4 and TRBJ1-1, with D perhaps matching TRBD1 (5 bases). V lost 3 bases and J 0 bases, leaving 11 bases between the germline ends. This CDR3 is 15 amino acids long. The CDR3 sequence is CASSFIQGMNTEAFF. In DNA, the CDR3 is TGTGCCAGCAGTTTCATTCAGGGTATGAACACTGAAGCTTTCTTT.

This clonotype has just a few counts. The chain is built from TRBV11-2 and TRBJ2-5; 7 nucleotides match TRBD2. The V and J ends lost 5 bases and 7 bases, in that order; junction bases with no gene match: 16. From germline, CDR1 is SGHAT and CDR2 FQNNGV. The CDR3 consists of 16 residues. CDR3 nucleotide sequence: TGTGCCAGCAGCCAGGCGACCGGGACCTCGGGGGGGACCCAGTACTTC. The encoded protein is CASSQATGTSGGTQYF.

At least ten counts were recorded for this clonotype. The gene calls are TRBV5-4 and TRBJ2-5; 9 nucleotides agree with TRBD1. Germline-derived CDR1 and CDR2 are SGHNT and YYREEE (reference sequence). The CDR3 is 16 amino acids. After removal of 4 bases from V and 2 bases from J, the junction contained 9 bases not matched to a gene. The CDR3 DNA reads as TGTGCCAGCAGCCAGGGACAGGGTAGGGGTCAAGAGACCCAGTACTTC. Protein sequence: CASSQGQGRGQETQYF.